This T cell receptor (beta chain) emerged from a study of T-cell reconstitution after alpha-beta-depleted transplantation in children (dated by TCRdb to the mid-2010s). For context, the study as a whole: Using TCR repertoire profiling, the study followed T-cell immune reconstitution in a quantitative way in children after TCRalphabeta/CD19-depleted allogeneic hematopoietic cell transplantation. What the work shows at the level of the full study, not this receptor alone: About two months after transplant, the apparently early recovery of alphabetaT-cell counts reportedly depended on just several hundred clones that had expanded rapidly and came from non-depleted graft cells. Hyperexpanded clone frequencies declined over subsequent months; after one year, T-cell counts and TCRbeta diversity were mostly attributed to newly produced T cells. In some patients, the high TCRbeta diversity seen at day 60 was put down to recipient T cells and intrathymic progenitors that had survived conditioning.

The library was built by means of PCR. TCRdb lists the instrument as Illumina HiSeq 2500. TCR libraries were prepared with molecular barcoding, using unique molecular identifiers to normalize TCRbeta repertoire quantification. The public reads were run again by TCRdb, first through fastp at Q25 and then through MiXCR, and only productive beta chains were kept. Identical CDR3 protein sequences are pooled into one entry, listed with their most common genes and DNA. The sample includes over 450,000 distinct CDR3 sequences, with about 10% observed a single time. 2% of the sample rests with the top ten. In the paper's terms, the treatment or condition label means: allogeneic hematopoietic cell transplantation with graft depleted of TCRalphabeta T cells and CD19 B cells. The transplant recipients were children given TCRalphabeta/CD19-depleted allogeneic hematopoietic cell grafts. The sample holds many counts of this clonotype. There is no known antigen for this receptor. Base qualities are not provided; no much larger clone lies one nucleotide away.

The source was PBMCs, collected before TCRalphabeta/CD19-depleted stem cell transplant. The receptor was derived from a child younger than 10 with inherited bone marrow failure, due to receive a stem cell transplant.

The DNA reads TGCAGTGCTACGGGACAGGGTATTAGTTATGGCTACACCTTC. Its product reads: CSATGQGISYGYTF. The V gene is TRBV20-1 and the J gene is TRBJ1-2; TRBD1 aligns with 9 central bases. The junction shows trimming of 4 bases on V and 5 bases on J, and the gene matches do not reach 8 bases of it. CDR1 DFQATT and CDR2 SNEGSKA were looked up in the germline V gene (reference sequence). The CDR3 runs 14 amino acids, cysteine and phenylalanine included. Left in the record is the CDR3 DNA by itself, 42 bases read in frame from the first base.